Listed here are 8 T cell receptor beta chains from one sample, sequenced in a study of T cell responses to AZD1222 COVID-19 vaccine. Repertoires were generated with immunoSEQ multiplex PCR, while TCRdb's copy carries only in-frame clones and drops some. The sample holds around 81,000 clones, over 80% seen once. The sequenced sample was peripheral blood, obtained on day 0 of AZD1222 vaccination. Receptor source: an adult in good health.

The V gene is TRBV4-3, the J gene TRBJ1-2; 8 bases line up with TRBD1. Germline CDR1 reads LGHNA; CDR2 reads YSLEER. The CDR3 loop spans 16 amino acids. V shed 4 bases, J shed 6 bases, and the junction held 13 bases outside the gene matches. As DNA, the CDR3 is TGCGCCAGCAGCCCGACCCCCGGACAGGGACGAGATGGCTACACCTTC. It encodes CASSPTPGQGRDGYTF.

The rearrangement joins TRBV29-1 to TRBJ1-2; TRBD1 matches 8 bases. This CDR3 is built from 13 residues. Germline CDR1 is SQVTM and CDR2 is ANQGSEA. V was clipped by 6 bases and J by 3 bases; unmatched bases: 6. CDR3 nucleotide sequence: TGCAGCGTAGACGACAGGGGCTACTATGGCTACACCTTC. Amino acid sequence: CSVDDRGYYGYTF.

This clone was counted only a few times. This rearrangement joins TRBV7-9 to TRBJ1-1; tentatively, D is TRBD1 (5 bases). This CDR3 has 15 amino acids. In germline, CDR1 is SEHNR, CDR2 FQNEAQ (reference sequence). The V end lost 1 base, the J end lost 6 bases, and 15 bases lay between the germline ends. The CDR3 protein is CASSLVSGYTAEAFF. Written as DNA, the CDR3 is TGTGCCAGCAGCTTAGTGTCAGGGTATACCGCTGAAGCTTTCTTT.

This clone was seen only once. The chain couples TRBV2 to TRBJ1-2; no clear D gene. This CDR3 spans 15 amino acids. Germline loops: CDR1 SNHLY, CDR2 FYNNEI. V shed 3 bases and J shed 0 bases, with 11 bases lying between them. The CDR3 loop is CASSEVPGANYGYTF. As DNA, the CDR3 is TGTGCCAGCAGTGAGGTCCCGGGAGCTAACTATGGCTACACCTTC.

The chain joins TRBV30 to TRBJ2-7; D could derive from TRBD1 or TRBD2 (5 bases each). CDR1 is GTSNPN and CDR2 is SVGIG in the germline V gene (reference sequence). CDR3 length equals 14 residues. V was shortened by 0 bases and J by 3 bases, with 12 bases between the two germline ends. DNA for the CDR3: TGTGCCTGGAGTGTACTGGGGGAACGCTACGAGCAGTACTTC. It specifies CAWSVLGERYEQYF.

The chain recombines TRBV7-2 with TRBJ1-2; D not certain. The germline V gene encodes CDR1 SGHTA and CDR2 FQGNSA. The V gene lost 4 bases and the J gene lost 4 bases, with 7 bases spanning the gap. The CDR3 covers 12 residues. CDR3 in DNA: TGTGCCAGCAGCTCGACGGTCTATGGCTACACCTTC. It specifies CASSSTVYGYTF.

The chain carries TRBV29-1 and TRBJ1-1; D is ambiguous. The CDR3 is made up of 13 amino acids. Trimming cost V 4 bases and J 0 bases, with 9 bases left between them. Germline CDR1 reads SQVTM; CDR2 reads ANQGSEA. In DNA form, the CDR3 reads TGCAGCGTTGCCGGGCAGCTGAACACTGAAGCTTTCTTT. This encodes CSVAGQLNTEAFF.

This chain uses TRBV27 with TRBJ2-3; a weak D match, TRBD2 (6 bases). The V and J ends lost 4 bases and 1 base respectively, with 12 bases between them. Germline assignment: CDR1 MNHEY and CDR2 SMNVEV (reference sequence). This CDR3 spans 15 amino acids. The DNA of the CDR3 is TGTGCCAGCAGTTCGTCAGGGACTGGCACAGATACGCAGTATTTT. It encodes CASSSSGTGTDTQYF.